The 3 T cell receptor beta chains reported below all come from one sample, sequenced in a study of blood T cell repertoires in COVID-19. The protocol was immunoSEQ multiplex PCR, while the TCRdb copy is restricted to in-frame clones and leaves out a portion. The sample comprises approximately 480,000 clones, roughly 90% of which are singletons, and 0.65% to 0.9% rests with the top ten. The sequenced material came from PBMCs or T cells enriched from blood (not recorded which). The source is a woman under 30 who had recovered from COVID-19.

Written as DNA, the CDR3 is TGTGCCTGGAGCAGCGGGTTTGGGAACACCGGGGAGCTGTTTTTT. Its protein product is CAWSSGFGNTGELFF. The chain combines TRBV30 with TRBJ2-2; weak D call: TRBD2 (6 bases). The ends were cut back, 3 bases at V and 1 base at J, with 12 bases in the middle. The V gene's germline CDR1 is GTSNPN and CDR2 SVGIG (reference sequence). CDR3 length: 15 amino acids. The full variable domain, with the rest looked up from reference TRBV30 and TRBJ2-2, is SQTIHQWPATLVQPVGSPLSLECTVEGTSNPNLYWYRQAAGRGLQLLFYSVGIGQISSEVPQNLSASRPQDRQFILSSKKLLLSDSGFYLCAWSSGFGNTGELFFGEGSRLTVL.

The V call is TRBV30, the J call TRBJ1-1; D is uncertain. This CDR3 region has 12 residues. CDR1 and CDR2 from the germline V gene are GTSNPN and SVGIG (reference sequence). V was cut by 2 bases and J by 6 bases, with 10 bases left in between. CDR3 loop: CAWSPSSSEAFF. The CDR3 DNA is TGTGCCTGGAGTCCGTCAAGCTCTGAAGCTTTCTTT.

The DNA of the CDR3 is TGCGCCAGCAGCCCGGGGGGACTCAGCTCAAATACGCAGTATTTT. This translates into CASSPGGLSSNTQYF. The chain has TRBV5-1 and TRBJ2-3; 7 bases are a match to TRBD2. The CDR3 runs 15 residues. From germline, CDR1 is SGHRS and CDR2 YFSETQ. The V segment lost 4 bases and the J segment 7 bases; nucleotides outside the gene matches: 12.